This T cell receptor (beta chain) was retrieved from a study of OX40 agonist ivuxolimab in advanced cancers. General study results and limits: CD8+ T cells were the subset that, on average, had more expanded clones than CD4+.

As regards this clone: Its antigen remains unknown.

Sequenced by immunoSEQ multiplex PCR; TCRdb stores in-frame clones only, minus some. The sample records around 58,000 clones, over 80% being singletons. The clonotype was recovered from an adult with an advanced solid tumor such as melanoma, head and neck, liver or kidney cancer. The sample consisted of CD4+ or CD8+ T cells sorted from blood, taken in a trial of the OX40 agonist ivuxolimab.

CDR3 bases: TGTGCCAGTAGTGGGCGGACTAGCGGGAGAATCAATGAGCAGTTCTTC. Translated: CASSGRTSGRINEQFF. The chain uses TRBV19 and TRBJ2-1; 13 bases align to TRBD2. The junction had 7 bases not matched to a gene; V was cut back by 5 bases and J by 6 bases. Per the germline V gene, CDR1 is LNHDA and CDR2 is SQIVND (reference sequence). This CDR3 comprises 16 residues. Supplemented by reference TRBV19 and TRBJ2-1, the full variable domain reads DGGITQSPKYLFRKEGQNVTLSCEQNLNHDAMYWYRQDPGQGLRLIYYSQIVNDFQKGDIAEGYSVSREKKESFPLTVTSAQKNPTAFYLCASSGRTSGRINEQFFGPGTRLTVL.